This T cell receptor (beta chain) is drawn from a study of OX40 agonist ivuxolimab in advanced cancers. Study as a whole: In this trial design, patients received ivuxolimab intravenously at 0.01 to 10 mg/kg every 2 weeks. Cohort: around 83% men, mean age about 62, aged about 20 to 90.

This CDR3 is 16 amino acids long. The V gene lost 3 bases and the J gene lost 4 bases, with 20 bases spanning the gap. Germline lookup yields CDR1 SGHDT and CDR2 YYEEEE. Generated by immunoSEQ multiplex PCR, the TCRdb table keeps only in-frame clones and is missing some. The table has roughly 71,000 clones, 80% to 85% seen once. Specimen: CD4+ or CD8+ T cells sorted from blood, collected in a trial of the OX40 agonist ivuxolimab. This chain links TRBV5-6 with TRBJ2-7; D tentatively reads TRBD1 or TRBD2 (5 bases each). The sequence came from an adult with an advanced solid tumor such as melanoma, head and neck, liver or kidney cancer. CDR3 nucleotides: TGTGCCAGCAGCTCGGTTGGGGGACCAACCCGGTACGAGCAGTACTTC. This codes for CASSSVGGPTRYEQYF.